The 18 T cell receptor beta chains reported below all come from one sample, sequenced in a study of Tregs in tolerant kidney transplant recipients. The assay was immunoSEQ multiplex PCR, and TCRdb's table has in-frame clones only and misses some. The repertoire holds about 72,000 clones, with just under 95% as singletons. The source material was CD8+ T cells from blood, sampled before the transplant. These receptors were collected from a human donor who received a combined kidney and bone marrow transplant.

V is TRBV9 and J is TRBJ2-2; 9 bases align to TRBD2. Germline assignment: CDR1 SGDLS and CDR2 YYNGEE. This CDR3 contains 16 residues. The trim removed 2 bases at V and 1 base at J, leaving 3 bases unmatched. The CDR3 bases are TGTGCCAGCAGCGTTAAGACTAGCGGGAACACCGGGGAGCTGTTTTTT. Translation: CASSVKTSGNTGELFF.

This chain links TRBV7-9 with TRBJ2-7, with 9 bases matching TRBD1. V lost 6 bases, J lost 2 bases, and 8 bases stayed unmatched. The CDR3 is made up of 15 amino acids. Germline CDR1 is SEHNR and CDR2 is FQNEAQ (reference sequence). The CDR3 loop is CASRNDRGFPYEQYF. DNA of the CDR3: TGTGCCAGCAGGAACGACAGGGGGTTCCCCTACGAGCAGTACTTC.

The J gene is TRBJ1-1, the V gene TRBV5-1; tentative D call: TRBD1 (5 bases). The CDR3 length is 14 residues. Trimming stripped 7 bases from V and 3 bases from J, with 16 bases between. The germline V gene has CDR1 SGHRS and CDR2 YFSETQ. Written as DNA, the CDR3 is TGCGCCAGCGGGTCCTTCAGGGAGGACACTGAAGCTTTCTTT. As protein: CASGSFREDTEAFF.

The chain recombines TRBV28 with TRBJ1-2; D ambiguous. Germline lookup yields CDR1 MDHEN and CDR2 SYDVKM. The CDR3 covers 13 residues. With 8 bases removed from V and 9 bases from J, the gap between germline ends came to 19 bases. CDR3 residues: CASRAPGVVSYTF. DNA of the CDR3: TGTGCCAGCCGTGCCCCCGGTGTGGTTAGCTACACCTTC.

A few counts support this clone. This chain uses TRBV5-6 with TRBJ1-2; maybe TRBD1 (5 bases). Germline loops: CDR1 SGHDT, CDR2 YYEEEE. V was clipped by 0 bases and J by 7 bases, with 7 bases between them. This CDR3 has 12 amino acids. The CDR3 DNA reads TGTGCCAGCAGCTTGGGCAGGGTTGGCTACACCTTC. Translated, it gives CASSLGRVGYTF.

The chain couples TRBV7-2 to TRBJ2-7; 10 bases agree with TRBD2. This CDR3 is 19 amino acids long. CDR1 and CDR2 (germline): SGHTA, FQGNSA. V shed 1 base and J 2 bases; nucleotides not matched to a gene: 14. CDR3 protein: CASSLVVAGGGAYAYEQYF. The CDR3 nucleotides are TGTGCCAGCAGCTTAGTAGTAGCGGGGGGAGGGGCCTACGCCTACGAGCAGTACTTC.

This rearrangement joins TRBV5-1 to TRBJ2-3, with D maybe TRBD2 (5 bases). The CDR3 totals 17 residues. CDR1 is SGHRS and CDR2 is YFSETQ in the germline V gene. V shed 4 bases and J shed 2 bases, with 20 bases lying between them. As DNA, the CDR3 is TGCGCCAGCAGCCAGTGGGGTAGCGAGTTTTACACAGATACGCAGTATTTT. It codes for CASSQWGSEFYTDTQYF.

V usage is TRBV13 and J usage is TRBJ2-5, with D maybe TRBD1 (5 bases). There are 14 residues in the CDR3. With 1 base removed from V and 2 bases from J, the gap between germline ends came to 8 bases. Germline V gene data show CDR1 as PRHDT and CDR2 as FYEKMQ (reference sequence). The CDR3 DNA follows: TGTGCCAGCAGCTTAGCAGGGATTCAAGAGACCCAGTACTTC. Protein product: CASSLAGIQETQYF.

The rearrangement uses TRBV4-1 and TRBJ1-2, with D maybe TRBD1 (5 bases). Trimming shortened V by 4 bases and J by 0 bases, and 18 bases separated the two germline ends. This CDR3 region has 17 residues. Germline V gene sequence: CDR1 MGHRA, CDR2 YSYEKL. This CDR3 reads CASSLPGRGGPNYGYTF. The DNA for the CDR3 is TGCGCCAGCAGCCTCCCGGGACGGGGGGGTCCTAACTATGGCTACACCTTC.

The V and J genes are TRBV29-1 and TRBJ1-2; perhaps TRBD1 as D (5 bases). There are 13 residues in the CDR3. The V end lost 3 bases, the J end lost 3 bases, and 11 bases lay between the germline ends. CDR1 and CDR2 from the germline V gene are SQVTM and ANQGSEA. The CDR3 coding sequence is TGCAGCGTTGAGGGGCGCGAGGACTATGGCTACACCTTC. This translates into CSVEGREDYGYTF.

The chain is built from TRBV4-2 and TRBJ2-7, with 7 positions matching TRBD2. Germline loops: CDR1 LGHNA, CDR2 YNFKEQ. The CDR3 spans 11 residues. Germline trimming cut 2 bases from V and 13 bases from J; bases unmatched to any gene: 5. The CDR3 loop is CASSQSGTLYF. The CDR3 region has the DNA TGTGCCAGCAGCCAAAGCGGGACTCTTTACTTC.

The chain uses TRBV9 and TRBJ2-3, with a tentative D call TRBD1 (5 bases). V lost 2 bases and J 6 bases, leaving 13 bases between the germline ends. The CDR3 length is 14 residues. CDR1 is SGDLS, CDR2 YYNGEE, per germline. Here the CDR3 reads CASSVGHRSDTQYF. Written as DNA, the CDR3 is TGTGCCAGCAGCGTCGGACACCGATCGGATACGCAGTATTTT.

The CDR3 coding sequence is TGTGCCAGCAGGCAGCTACTTGGCGGGGGATTTGACAATGAGCAGTTCTTC. Residues: CASRQLLGGGFDNEQFF. This sequence joins TRBV4-2 and TRBJ2-1; TRBD2 aligns across 7 bases. The germline CDR1 and CDR2 sequences are LGHNA and YNFKEQ. The V segment lost 6 bases and the J segment 5 bases; nucleotides outside the gene matches: 16. This CDR3 contains 17 residues.

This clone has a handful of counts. The CDR3 protein is CASSIGVAFEAFF. As DNA, the CDR3 is TGTGCCAGTAGTATCGGGGTGGCTTTTGAAGCTTTCTTT. The rearrangement links TRBV19 to TRBJ1-1; D ambiguous. Trimming cost V 3 bases and J 7 bases, with 12 bases left between them. The germline gives CDR1 LNHDA, CDR2 SQIVND (reference sequence). The CDR3 spans 13 residues.

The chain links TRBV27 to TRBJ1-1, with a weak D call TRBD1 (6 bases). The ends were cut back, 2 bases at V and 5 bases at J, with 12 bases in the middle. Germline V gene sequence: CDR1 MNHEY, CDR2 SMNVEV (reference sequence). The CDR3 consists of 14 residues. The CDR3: CASSLVGGGTEAFF. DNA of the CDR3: TGTGCCAGCAGTTTAGTAGGGGGGGGGACTGAAGCTTTCTTT.

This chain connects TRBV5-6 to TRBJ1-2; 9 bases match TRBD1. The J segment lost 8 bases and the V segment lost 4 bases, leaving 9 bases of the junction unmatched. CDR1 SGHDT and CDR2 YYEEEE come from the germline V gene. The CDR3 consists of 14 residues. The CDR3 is CASSPYDRGEGYTF. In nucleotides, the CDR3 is TGTGCCAGCAGCCCTTATGACAGGGGGGAAGGCTACACCTTC.

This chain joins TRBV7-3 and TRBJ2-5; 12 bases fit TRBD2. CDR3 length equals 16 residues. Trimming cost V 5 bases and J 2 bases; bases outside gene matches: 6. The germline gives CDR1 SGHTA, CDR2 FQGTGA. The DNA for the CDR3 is TGTGCCAGCAGCGCGGGACTAGCGGGCGGGCAAGAGACCCAGTACTTC. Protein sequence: CASSAGLAGGQETQYF.

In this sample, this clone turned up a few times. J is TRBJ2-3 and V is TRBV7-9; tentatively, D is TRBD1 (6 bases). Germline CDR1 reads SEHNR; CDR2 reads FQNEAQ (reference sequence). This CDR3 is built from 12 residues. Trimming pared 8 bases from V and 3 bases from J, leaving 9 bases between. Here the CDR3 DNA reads TGTGCCAGCGTCAGGGGTACAGATACGCAGTATTTT. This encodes CASVRGTDTQYF.